This TCR beta chain is drawn from a study of a mutant IDH1 vaccine in newly diagnosed glioma. Background on the study: In some groups vaccination began 4-6 weeks post-radiotherapy; others received it with temozolomide. Patients got radiotherapy, temozolomide, or both beforehand, and most got both.

Notes on this clone: Its antigen remains unknown.

The method was immunoSEQ multiplex PCR; TCRdb's version includes in-frame clones alone and lacks a portion of them. In the table there are about 41,000 clones, over 75% of which are singletons. Noted time point: week 35, safety follow-up. Vaccination comprised doses that each held 300 ug of mutant IDH1 20-mer peptide, plus topical imiquimod. Across weeks 1, 3, 5, 7, 11, 15, 19 and 23, patients received a vaccination each time, eight in all. The clonotype comes from a man between 35 and 55 years old with glioma. Material: PBMCs, obtained from a glioma patient whose treatment included an IDH1 peptide vaccine.

The CDR3 sequence is CASSSGFENSPLHF. Here the CDR3 DNA reads TGTGCCAGCAGTTCGGGGTTCGAGAATTCACCCCTCCACTTT. This chain links TRBV27 with TRBJ1-6; D is undetermined. Germline CDR1 is MNHEY and CDR2 is SMNVEV (reference sequence). V lost 4 bases to trimming and J lost 7 bases, with 11 bases between them. The CDR3 extends over 14 amino acids.